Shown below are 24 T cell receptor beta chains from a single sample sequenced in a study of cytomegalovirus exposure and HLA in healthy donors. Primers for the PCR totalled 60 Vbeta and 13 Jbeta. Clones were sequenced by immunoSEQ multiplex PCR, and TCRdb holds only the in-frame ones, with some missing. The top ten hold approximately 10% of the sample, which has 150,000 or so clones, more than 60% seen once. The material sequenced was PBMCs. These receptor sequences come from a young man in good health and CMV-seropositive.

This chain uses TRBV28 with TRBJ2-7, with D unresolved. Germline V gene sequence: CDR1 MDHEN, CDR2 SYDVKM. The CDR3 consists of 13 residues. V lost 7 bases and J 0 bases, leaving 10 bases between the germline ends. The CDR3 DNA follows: TGTGCCAGCACTGAGACGGGCTCCTACGAGCAGTACTTC. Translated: CASTETGSYEQYF.

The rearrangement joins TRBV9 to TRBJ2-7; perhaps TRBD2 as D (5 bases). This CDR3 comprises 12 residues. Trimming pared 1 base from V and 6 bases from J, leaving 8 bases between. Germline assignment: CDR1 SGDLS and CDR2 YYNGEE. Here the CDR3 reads CASSVTGGEQYF. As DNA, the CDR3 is TGTGCCAGCAGCGTAACCGGAGGCGAGCAGTACTTC.

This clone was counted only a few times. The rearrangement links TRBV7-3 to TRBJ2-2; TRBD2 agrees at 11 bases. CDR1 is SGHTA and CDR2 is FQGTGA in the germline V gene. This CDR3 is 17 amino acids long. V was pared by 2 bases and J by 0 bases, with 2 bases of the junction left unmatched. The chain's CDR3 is CASSLGGLAANTGELFF. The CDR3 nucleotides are TGTGCCAGCAGCTTAGGGGGACTAGCGGCGAACACCGGGGAGCTGTTTTTT.

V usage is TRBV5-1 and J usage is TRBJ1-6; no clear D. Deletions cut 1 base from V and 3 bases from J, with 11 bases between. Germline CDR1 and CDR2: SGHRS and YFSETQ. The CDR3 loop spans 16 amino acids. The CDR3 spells CASSLSTALYNSPLHF. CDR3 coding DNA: TGCGCCAGCAGCTTGTCTACAGCCCTCTATAATTCACCCCTCCACTTT.

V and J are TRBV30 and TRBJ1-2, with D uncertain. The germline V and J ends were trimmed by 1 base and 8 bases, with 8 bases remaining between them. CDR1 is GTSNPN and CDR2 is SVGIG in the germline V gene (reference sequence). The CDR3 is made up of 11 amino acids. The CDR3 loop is CAWSARRGYTF. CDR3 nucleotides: TGTGCCTGGAGTGCGCGGAGAGGCTACACCTTC.

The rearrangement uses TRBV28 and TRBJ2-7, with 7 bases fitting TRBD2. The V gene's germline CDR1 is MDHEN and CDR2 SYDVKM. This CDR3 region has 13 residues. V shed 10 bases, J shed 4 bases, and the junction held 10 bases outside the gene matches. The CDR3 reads CATSGGSFYEQYF. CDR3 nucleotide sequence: TGTGCCACATCCGGCGGGAGCTTTTACGAGCAGTACTTC.

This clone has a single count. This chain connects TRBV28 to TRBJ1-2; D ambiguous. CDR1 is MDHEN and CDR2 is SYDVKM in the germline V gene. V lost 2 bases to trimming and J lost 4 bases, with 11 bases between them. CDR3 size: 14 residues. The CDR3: CASSLLGIGYGYTF. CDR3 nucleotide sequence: TGTGCCAGCAGTTTACTCGGGATTGGCTATGGCTACACCTTC.

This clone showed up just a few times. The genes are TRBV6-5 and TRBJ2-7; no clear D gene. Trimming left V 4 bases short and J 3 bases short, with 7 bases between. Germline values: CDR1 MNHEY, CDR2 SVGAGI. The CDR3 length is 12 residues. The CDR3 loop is CASSSTDYEQYF. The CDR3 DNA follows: TGTGCCAGCAGTTCAACAGACTACGAGCAGTACTTC.

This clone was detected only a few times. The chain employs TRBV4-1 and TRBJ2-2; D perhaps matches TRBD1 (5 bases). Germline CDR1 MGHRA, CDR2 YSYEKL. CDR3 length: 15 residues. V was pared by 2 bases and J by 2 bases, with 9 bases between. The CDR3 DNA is TGCGCCAGCAGCCAACGGACAAAAAACACCGGGGAGCTGTTTTTT. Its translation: CASSQRTKNTGELFF.

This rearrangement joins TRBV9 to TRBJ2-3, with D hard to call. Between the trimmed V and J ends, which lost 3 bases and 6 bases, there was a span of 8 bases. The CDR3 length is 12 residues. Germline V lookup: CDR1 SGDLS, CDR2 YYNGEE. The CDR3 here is CASSDTRDTQYF. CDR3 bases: TGTGCCAGCAGCGACACCAGGGATACGCAGTATTTT.

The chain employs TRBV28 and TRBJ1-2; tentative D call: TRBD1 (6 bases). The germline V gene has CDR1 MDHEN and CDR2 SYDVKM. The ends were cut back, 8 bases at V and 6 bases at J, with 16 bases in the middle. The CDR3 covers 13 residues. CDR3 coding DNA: TGTGCCAGCGGCGGAGGACAGCATGATGGCTACACCTTC. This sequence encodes CASGGGQHDGYTF.

CDR3: CASSLISGRMDEQFF. The CDR3 DNA follows: TGTGCCAGCAGCTTAATCAGCGGGAGGATGGATGAGCAGTTCTTC. The chain combines TRBV7-3 with TRBJ2-1, with 9 bases that match TRBD2. The CDR3 consists of 15 residues. With 1 base clipped from V and 8 bases from J, the junction kept 6 bases outside the gene matches. Germline lookup yields CDR1 SGHTA and CDR2 FQGTGA.

CDR3: CASSQDRVSSYEQYF. CDR3 coding DNA: TGTGCCAGCAGCCAAGACAGGGTTAGCTCCTACGAGCAGTACTTC. V and J are TRBV4-2 and TRBJ2-7; possible D gene TRBD1, 5 bases. V shed 0 bases and J shed 0 bases, with 9 bases lying between them. The V gene's germline CDR1 is LGHNA and CDR2 YNFKEQ. This CDR3 has 15 amino acids.

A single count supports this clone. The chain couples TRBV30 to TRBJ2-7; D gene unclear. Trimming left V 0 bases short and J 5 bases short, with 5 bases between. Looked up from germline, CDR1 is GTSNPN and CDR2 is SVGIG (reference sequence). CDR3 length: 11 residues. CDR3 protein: CAWSVLHEQYF. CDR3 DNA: TGTGCCTGGAGTGTACTCCACGAGCAGTACTTC.

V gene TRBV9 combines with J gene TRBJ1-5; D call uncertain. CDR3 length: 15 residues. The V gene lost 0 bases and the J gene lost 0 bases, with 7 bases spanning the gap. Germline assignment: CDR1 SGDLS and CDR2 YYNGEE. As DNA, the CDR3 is TGTGCCAGCAGCGTAGACGGGTATAGCAATCAGCCCCAGCATTTT. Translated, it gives CASSVDGYSNQPQHF. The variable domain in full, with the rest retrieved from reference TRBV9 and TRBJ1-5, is DSGVTQTPKHLITATGQRVTLRCSPRSGDLSVYWYQQSLDQGLQFLIQYYNGEERAKGNILERFSAQQFPDLHSELNLSSLELGDSALYFCASSVDGYSNQPQHFGDGTRLSIL.

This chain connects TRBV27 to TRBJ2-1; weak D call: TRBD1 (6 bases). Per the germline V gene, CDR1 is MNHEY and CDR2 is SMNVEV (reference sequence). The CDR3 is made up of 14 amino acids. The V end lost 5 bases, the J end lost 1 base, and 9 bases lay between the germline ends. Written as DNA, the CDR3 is TGTGCCAGCAGTCTCCAGGGGTCCTACAATGAGCAGTTCTTC. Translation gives CASSLQGSYNEQFF.

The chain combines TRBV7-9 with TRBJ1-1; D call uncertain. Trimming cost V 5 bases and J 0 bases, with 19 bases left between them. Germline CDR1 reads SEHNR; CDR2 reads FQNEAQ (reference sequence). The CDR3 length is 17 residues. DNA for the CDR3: TGTGCCAGCAGCCCGACCGGGGTTAGGTCCATGAACACTGAAGCTTTCTTT. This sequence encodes CASSPTGVRSMNTEAFF. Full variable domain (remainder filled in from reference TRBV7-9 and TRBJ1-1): DTGVSQNPRHKITKRGQNVTFRCDPISEHNRLYWYRQTLGQGPEFLTYFQNEAQLEKSRLLSDRFSAERPKGSFSTLEIQRTEQGDSAMYLCASSPTGVRSMNTEAFFGQGTRLTVV.

CDR3 region: CSVHRVGDEQFF. The CDR3 DNA sequence: TGCAGCGTTCACCGGGTCGGGGATGAGCAGTTCTTC. The rearrangement joins TRBV29-1 to TRBJ2-1; tentatively, D is TRBD2 (5 bases). This CDR3 has 12 amino acids. Germline CDR1 and CDR2: SQVTM and ANQGSEA. Trimming cost V 5 bases and J 8 bases, with 13 bases left between them.

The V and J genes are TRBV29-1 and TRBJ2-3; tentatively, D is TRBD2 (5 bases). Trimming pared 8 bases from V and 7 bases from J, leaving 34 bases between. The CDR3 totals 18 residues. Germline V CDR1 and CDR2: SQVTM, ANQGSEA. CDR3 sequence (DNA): TGCAGCACCGACGGGAATCCCCTCACGGGTTTTCTTTTTAATACGCAGTATTTT. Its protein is CSTDGNPLTGFLFNTQYF.

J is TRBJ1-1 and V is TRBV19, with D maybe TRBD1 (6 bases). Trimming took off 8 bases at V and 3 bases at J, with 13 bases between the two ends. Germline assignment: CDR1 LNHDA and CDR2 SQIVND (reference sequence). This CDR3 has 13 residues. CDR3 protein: CASLIQGYTEAFF. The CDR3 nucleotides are TGTGCCAGTCTAATACAGGGATACACTGAAGCTTTCTTT.

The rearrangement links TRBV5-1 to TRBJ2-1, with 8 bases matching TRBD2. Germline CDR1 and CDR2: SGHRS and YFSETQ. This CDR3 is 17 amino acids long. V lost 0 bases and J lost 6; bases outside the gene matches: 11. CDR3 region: CASSLVGTGTRGNEQFF. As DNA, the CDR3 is TGCGCCAGCAGCTTGGTCGGAACCGGGACTAGGGGCAATGAGCAGTTCTTC.

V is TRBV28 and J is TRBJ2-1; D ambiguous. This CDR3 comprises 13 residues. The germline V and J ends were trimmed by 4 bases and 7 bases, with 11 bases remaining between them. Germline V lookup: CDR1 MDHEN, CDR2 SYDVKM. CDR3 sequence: CASSYLPANEQFF. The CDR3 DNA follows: TGTGCCAGCAGTTACTTACCAGCGAATGAGCAGTTCTTC.

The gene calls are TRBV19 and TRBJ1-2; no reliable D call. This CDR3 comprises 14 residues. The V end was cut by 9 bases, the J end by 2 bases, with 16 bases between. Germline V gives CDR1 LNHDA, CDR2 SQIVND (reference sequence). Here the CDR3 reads CASNSPDFNYGYTF. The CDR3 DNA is TGTGCCAGCAACTCCCCCGACTTCAACTATGGCTACACCTTC.

DNA for the CDR3: TGTGCCAGCAGCTTGATTGCTAGCAAAGCAGATACGCAGTATTTT. Amino acids: CASSLIASKADTQYF. The chain links TRBV7-9 to TRBJ2-3; tentative D call: TRBD2 (5 bases). Per germline, CDR1 SEHNR and CDR2 FQNEAQ (reference sequence). The V end was cut by 3 bases, the J end by 4 bases, with 14 bases between. The length of the CDR3 is 15 residues.